The T cell receptor beta chain described here comes from a study of beta chain features in type 1 diabetes. General observations from the study: Shorter TCRB CDR3s, moderately but significantly so, were found in Type 1 diabetes patients in all four CD4+ subsets. Over-representation of high TCR-expressing cells was a possible consequence of cDNA sequencing. The question left open here concerned HLA type influencing TCRB rearrangement.

The entirety of the isolated RNA underwent reverse transcription, so expressed TCRB transcripts were sequenced. Produced via immunoSEQ multiplex PCR; TCRdb's table is partial and in-frame only. The sample lists approximately 150,000 clones; 13% were seen once. In regard to this clone: Its specificity is not known.

The CDR3 consists of 15 residues. Germline V gene data show CDR1 as SGHTA and CDR2 as FQGNSA. Trimming at V came to 5 bases and at J to 8 bases, leaving 9 bases not matched to a gene. The source is a young man with type 1 diabetes. The rearrangement links TRBV7-2 to TRBJ2-1; 10 bases are shared with TRBD2. The sequenced sample was central memory CD4+ T cells from blood. The CDR3 sequence is CASSRLAGLNDEQFF. In DNA form, the CDR3 reads TGTGCCAGCAGCCGACTAGCGGGTCTTAATGATGAGCAGTTCTTC.